Each of the 26 T cell receptor beta chains below was sequenced from the same sample in a study of spatial heterogeneity in lung cancer. TCRdb ran MiXCR on the 5' RACE reads and lists one entry per CDR3 protein. The top ten hold around 56% of the sample, which has 40,000 to 55,000 distinct CDR3 sequences, about 13% seen once. Indicated time point: sample taken at primary tumor resection. This specimen consisted of PBMCs, obtained at surgery. These receptors were collected from a male donor with early-stage non-small cell lung cancer.

The chain uses TRBV29-1 and TRBJ2-2, with TRBD2 as a possible D gene (6 bases). This CDR3 has 12 residues. Trimming stripped 3 bases from V and 7 bases from J, with 9 bases between. From germline, CDR1 is SQVTM and CDR2 ANQGSEA. In nucleotides, the CDR3 is TGCAGCGTTGAGCGGGGAGGCGGGGAGCTGTTTTTT. This encodes CSVERGGGELFF.

This clonotype showed up many times. The J gene is TRBJ1-3, the V gene TRBV7-9; perhaps TRBD1 as D (5 bases). The CDR3 is 16 amino acids. V was pared by 5 bases and J by 4 bases, with 18 bases between. In germline, CDR1 is SEHNR, CDR2 FQNEAQ (reference sequence). The CDR3 DNA sequence: TGTGCCAGCAGCAACTCAGCCAGGGTCTTCGGAAACACCATATATTTT. It yields the protein CASSNSARVFGNTIYF.

Only a few counts were recorded for this clonotype. The chain employs TRBV7-9 and TRBJ1-1; D may be TRBD1 (6 bases). The CDR3 sequence is 12 residues long. CDR1 and CDR2 from the germline V gene are SEHNR and FQNEAQ (reference sequence). The V end lost 5 bases, the J end lost 8 bases, and 12 bases lay between the germline ends. The CDR3 coding sequence is TGTGCCAGCAGCGCTACCGGGACAGAAGCTTTCTTT. Protein sequence: CASSATGTEAFF.

CDR3 nucleotide sequence: TGTGCCTGGAGTCGGTCAGCAACTGAAGCTTTCTTT. Translation gives CAWSRSATEAFF. The gene calls are TRBV30 and TRBJ1-1; no clear D. This CDR3 region has 12 residues. V was shortened by 2 bases and J by 5 bases, with 9 bases between the two germline ends. In germline, CDR1 is GTSNPN, CDR2 SVGIG (reference sequence).

In this sample, this clonotype turned up many times. The genes are TRBV18 and TRBJ2-3; 7 nucleotides align to TRBD2. Germline trimming cut 3 bases from V and 0 bases from J; bases unmatched to any gene: 3. The CDR3 length is 15 residues. The germline V gene encodes CDR1 KGHSH and CDR2 LQKENI. CDR3 coding DNA: TGTGCCAGCTCACCGACTAGCACTAGCACAGATACGCAGTATTTT. Its protein product is CASSPTSTSTDTQYF.

The V gene is TRBV6-5, the J gene TRBJ2-7; tentative D call: TRBD1 (6 bases). The CDR3 length is 15 residues. CDR1 is MNHEY, CDR2 SVGAGI, per germline. The V and J ends lost 4 bases and 0 bases respectively, with 13 bases between them. CDR3 sequence reads: CASSSSSTGSYEQYF. The CDR3, as DNA: TGTGCCAGCAGTTCCTCCTCGACAGGCTCCTACGAGCAGTACTTC.

This clonotype was seen a few times. The chain couples TRBV6-4 to TRBJ2-1; TRBD2 agrees at 9 bases. The CDR3 length is 14 residues. Germline V lookup: CDR1 MRHNA, CDR2 SNTAGT. V dropped 5 bases and J dropped 6; count of bases not matched to a gene: 5. The CDR3 nucleotides are TGTGCCAGCAGTCCGGGACTAGCACCCAATGAGCAGTTCTTC. This codes for CASSPGLAPNEQFF.

This clonotype was counted a few times. The chain combines TRBV25-1 with TRBJ1-5; 10 bases are a match to TRBD1. J gave up 7 bases and V 5 bases, and 5 bases lay outside the gene matches. The CDR3 runs 14 residues. CDR1 and CDR2 (germline): MGHDK, SYGVNS. CDR3 region: CASSPGTGDQPQHF. CDR3 nucleotides: TGTGCCAGCAGTCCCGGGACAGGGGACCAGCCCCAGCATTTT.

At least ten counts were recorded for this clonotype. The chain links TRBV5-1 to TRBJ2-7, with D maybe TRBD2 (6 bases). Germline CDR1 reads SGHRS; CDR2 reads YFSETQ. Trimming cost V 0 bases and J 6 bases, with 13 bases left between them. The CDR3 covers 14 residues. The CDR3, as DNA: TGCGCCAGCAGCTTGGGGGACTCTCAGCGCGAGCAGTACTTC. Translating it yields CASSLGDSQREQYF. The variable domain in full, completed from reference TRBV5-1 and TRBJ2-7, reads KAGVTQTPRYLIKTRGQQVTLSCSPISGHRSVSWYQQTPGQGLQFLFEYFSETQRNKGNFPGRFSGRQFSNSRSEMNVSTLELGDSALYLCASSLGDSQREQYFGPGTRLTVT.

A remark on this clonotype: A much larger clone lies one base from this, so it may be a read error. The rearrangement links TRBV6-1 to TRBJ2-1; weak D call: TRBD1 (6 bases). CDR1 and CDR2 (germline): MNHNS, SASEGT. This CDR3 spans 13 amino acids. The CDR3 protein is CASSGQGNNKQFF. DNA of the CDR3: TGTGCCAGCAGTGGTCAGGGGAACAATAAGCAGTTCTTC.

This clonotype has ten or more counts. The rearrangement joins TRBV20-1 to TRBJ2-3; TRBD2 aligns across 11 bases. The CDR3 is 17 amino acids. V lost 0 bases to trimming and J lost 3 bases; unmatched junction nucleotides: 8. CDR1 and CDR2 (germline): DFQATT, SNEGSKA (reference sequence). CDR3 DNA sequence: TGCAGTGCTAGAGACCGGACTAGCGGGTGGACGACAGATACGCAGTATTTT. Translated, it gives CSARDRTSGWTTDTQYF.

As concerns this clonotype: Since a much larger clone is just one base distant, this may be a read error. This sequence joins TRBV6-6 and TRBJ1-3; no reliable D call. The length of the CDR3 is 16 residues. With 0 bases removed from V and 1 base from J, the gap between germline ends came to 10 bases. Per germline, CDR1 MNHNY and CDR2 SVGAGI (reference sequence). The CDR3 reads CASSYSMGPSGNTIYF. CDR3 DNA: TGTGCCAGCAGTTACTCGATGGGTCCGTCTGGAAACACCATATATTTT.

The table lists this clonotype with many counts. The V gene is TRBV28, the J gene TRBJ2-7; D is perhaps TRBD2 (5 bases). This CDR3 is 18 amino acids long. Trimming took off 2 bases at V and 1 base at J, with 21 bases between the two ends. Germline V CDR1 and CDR2: MDHEN, SYDVKM. CDR3 DNA sequence: TGTGCCAGCAGTTTACTAGCTAGCAGGAGACTGGGTTCCTACGAGCAGTACTTC. Translation: CASSLLASRRLGSYEQYF.

This clonotype was counted at least ten times. This sequence joins TRBV10-3 and TRBJ1-3; no reliable D call. V lost 2 bases to trimming and J lost 0 bases, with 8 bases between them. The V gene's germline CDR1 is ENHRY and CDR2 SYGVKD. This CDR3 is built from 15 residues. CDR3 coding DNA: TGTGCCATCAGTGAGGGCGGCCTCTCTGGAAACACCATATATTTT. Encoded protein: CAISEGGLSGNTIYF.

CDR3 loop: CASSPGGMFYEQYF. In DNA form, the CDR3 reads TGTGCCAGCAGTCCAGGGGGGATGTTCTACGAGCAGTACTTC. The rearrangement uses TRBV25-1 and TRBJ2-7; D is possibly TRBD1 (7 bases). The CDR3 spans 14 residues. The germline V gene has CDR1 MGHDK and CDR2 SYGVNS. V lost 5 bases and J lost 3, with 14 bases in between.

This clonotype was observed a few times. V gene TRBV6-1 combines with J gene TRBJ2-2; D is perhaps TRBD2 (6 bases). The V and J ends lost 5 bases and 0 bases respectively, with 10 bases between them. Germline V gene data show CDR1 as MNHNS and CDR2 as SASEGT. The CDR3 consists of 15 residues. CDR3 sequence reads: CASSRDSTNTGELFF. CDR3 in DNA: TGTGCCAGCAGTCGGGACTCGACGAACACCGGGGAGCTGTTTTTT.

This clonotype appeared many times. V usage is TRBV3-1 and J usage is TRBJ1-1; no firm D call. Trimming pared 2 bases from V and 1 base from J, leaving 8 bases between. Germline loops: CDR1 LGHDT, CDR2 YNNKEL (reference sequence). The CDR3 contains 14 residues. This chain's CDR3 is CASSQSEQNTEAFF. The CDR3 DNA reads as TGTGCCAGCAGCCAATCGGAGCAGAACACTGAAGCTTTCTTT.

This clonotype was seen ten or more times. The CDR3, as DNA: TGTGCCAGCACTTCTTGGGTCAGGGGTTCTTACAATGAGCAGTTCTTC. Protein product: CASTSWVRGSYNEQFF. The chain combines TRBV28 with TRBJ2-1, with a tentative D call TRBD1 (6 bases). CDR3 length: 16 amino acids. V was clipped by 7 bases and J by 4 bases, with 20 bases between them. The germline gives CDR1 MDHEN, CDR2 SYDVKM.

This clonotype was seen ten or more times. CDR3 loop: CASSQDWVTSGVLFSSTDTQYF. The DNA of the CDR3 is TGCGCCAGCAGCCAAGATTGGGTCACTAGCGGAGTCCTTTTTTCTAGCACAGATACGCAGTATTTT. The genes are TRBV4-3 and TRBJ2-3, with 8 bases fitting TRBD2. This CDR3 contains 22 residues. From germline, CDR1 is LGHNA and CDR2 YSLEER. The V segment lost 0 bases and the J segment 0 bases; nucleotides outside the gene matches: 20.

This chain links TRBV20-1 with TRBJ2-7; either TRBD1 or TRBD2 may fit D (6 bases each). Germline CDR1 is DFQATT and CDR2 is SNEGSKA (reference sequence). The CDR3 runs to 13 residues. V was pared by 6 bases and J by 6 bases, with 18 bases between. The CDR3 DNA follows: TGCAGTGCCGGGCCAGGGGCGGAGGGCGAGCAGTACTTC. It is translated as CSAGPGAEGEQYF.

This clonotype was found many times. The chain recombines TRBV28 with TRBJ2-7; 10 bases line up with TRBD1. The V gene end was trimmed by 5 bases and the J gene end by 1 base; junction bases not matched to a gene: 5. The CDR3 is 15 amino acids. CDR1 and CDR2 (germline): MDHEN, SYDVKM. The CDR3 region is CASSVGTGASYEQYF. CDR3 nucleotides: TGTGCCAGCAGTGTCGGGACAGGGGCATCCTACGAGCAGTACTTC.

This chain uses TRBV20-1 with TRBJ2-7, with D perhaps matching TRBD2 (5 bases). The CDR3 contains 14 residues. The V end lost 5 bases, the J end lost 1 base, and 15 bases lay between the germline ends. Germline CDR1 and CDR2: DFQATT and SNEGSKA (reference sequence). The CDR3 region has the DNA TGCAGTGCTCTCGTTGGGCTAGCATCCTACGAGCAGTACTTC. Amino acid sequence: CSALVGLASYEQYF.

This clonotype has just a few counts. The chain links TRBV7-2 to TRBJ2-1, with D uncertain. With 7 bases removed from V and 0 bases from J, the gap between germline ends came to 13 bases. CDR1 is SGHTA and CDR2 is FQGNSA in the germline V gene. There are 15 residues in the CDR3. This CDR3 is CASTFDASSYNEQFF. CDR3 nucleotide sequence: TGTGCCAGCACCTTCGACGCGAGCTCCTACAATGAGCAGTTCTTC.

The chain has TRBV28 and TRBJ2-2; 9 bases line up with TRBD2. The junction had 4 bases not matched to a gene; V was cut back by 3 bases and J by 2 bases. In germline, CDR1 is MDHEN, CDR2 SYDVKM. The CDR3 has 16 amino acids. CDR3 DNA: TGTGCCAGCAGTTTGAGACTAGCGGCAAACACCGGGGAGCTGTTTTTT. Protein product: CASSLRLAANTGELFF.

This clonotype was picked up a small number of times. The rearrangement links TRBV10-1 to TRBJ1-5, with a tentative D call TRBD1 (5 bases). Germline V gene data show CDR1 as WNHNN and CDR2 as SYGVQD (reference sequence). The CDR3 loop spans 12 amino acids. V was pared by 8 bases and J by 8 bases, with 13 bases between. CDR3 coding DNA: TGCGCCAGCGGGTCCGGGGGGGAGCCCCAGCATTTT. Residues: CASGSGGEPQHF.

This clonotype was found a few times. This chain uses TRBV20-1 with TRBJ2-7, with TRBD2 matching 9 bases. The ends lost 6 bases at V and 6 bases at J; junction bases unmatched: 18. Germline-derived CDR1 and CDR2 are DFQATT and SNEGSKA (reference sequence). This CDR3 spans 16 amino acids. CDR3 region: CSAFGVAGVGVGEQYF. CDR3 sequence (DNA): TGCAGTGCCTTCGGGGTAGCGGGAGTGGGCGTGGGCGAGCAGTACTTC.